This record covers a single TCR beta chain. The V and J ends lost 6 bases and 7 bases respectively, with 19 bases between them. CDR3 length: 15 amino acids. Germline CDR1 SGHVS, CDR2 FNYEAQ. This sample was included in a study of blood T cell repertoires in COVID-19. Study-wide background: In each case, the material was cDNA or gDNA derived from T cells, B-cell-depleted T cells, or PBMCs.

Authors' methods: Estimation of nucleated cell counts relied on the amplification of reference gene primers. Only in-frame clones appear in the TCRdb table, and some are missing; sequencing was by immunoSEQ multiplex PCR. V and J calls and clone size come straight from that table; D and trimming were deduced from the DNA. The sample carries under 350,000 clones, roughly 89% recorded once. The clonotype originates from a woman in her sixties who had recovered from COVID-19. The chain joins TRBV7-6 to TRBJ1-5; tentatively, D is TRBD1 (6 bases). Specimen: PBMCs or T cells enriched from blood (not recorded which). This chain's CDR3 is CASSPVGGPGQPQHF. DNA for the CDR3: TGTGCCAGCAGTCCCGTGGGGGGGCCAGGCCAGCCCCAGCATTTT.